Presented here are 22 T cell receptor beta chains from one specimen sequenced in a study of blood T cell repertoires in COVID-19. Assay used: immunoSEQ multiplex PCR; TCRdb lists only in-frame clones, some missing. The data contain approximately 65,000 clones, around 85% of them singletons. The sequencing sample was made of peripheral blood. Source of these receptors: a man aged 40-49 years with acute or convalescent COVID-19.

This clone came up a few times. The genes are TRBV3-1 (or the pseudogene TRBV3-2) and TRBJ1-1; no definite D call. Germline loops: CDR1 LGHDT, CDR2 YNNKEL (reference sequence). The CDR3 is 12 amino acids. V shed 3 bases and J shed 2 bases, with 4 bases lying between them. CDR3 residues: CASSHFNTEAFF. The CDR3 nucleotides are TGTGCCAGCAGCCACTTCAACACTGAAGCTTTCTTT.

Written as DNA, the CDR3 is TGTGCCAGCCCGGACAGGGAGGTTGGCTACACCTTC. It yields the protein CASPDREVGYTF. The chain uses TRBV6-5 and TRBJ1-2; 8 bases are a match to TRBD1. Looked up from germline, CDR1 is MNHEY and CDR2 is SVGAGI. This CDR3 has 12 amino acids. Unmatched junction bases numbered 6, after V lost 8 bases and J lost 7 bases.

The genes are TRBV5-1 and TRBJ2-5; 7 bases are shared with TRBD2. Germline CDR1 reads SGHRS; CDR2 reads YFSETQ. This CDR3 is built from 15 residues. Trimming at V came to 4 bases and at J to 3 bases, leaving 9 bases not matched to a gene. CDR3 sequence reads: CASSRSPSGKETQYF. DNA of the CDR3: TGCGCCAGCAGCCGAAGCCCTAGCGGTAAAGAGACCCAGTACTTC.

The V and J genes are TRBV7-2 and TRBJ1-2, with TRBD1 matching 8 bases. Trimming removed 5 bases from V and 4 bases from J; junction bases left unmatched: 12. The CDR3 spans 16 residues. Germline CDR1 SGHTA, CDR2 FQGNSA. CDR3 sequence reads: CASSPQSGQGGYGYTF. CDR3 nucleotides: TGTGCCAGCAGCCCTCAATCCGGACAGGGTGGCTATGGCTACACCTTC.

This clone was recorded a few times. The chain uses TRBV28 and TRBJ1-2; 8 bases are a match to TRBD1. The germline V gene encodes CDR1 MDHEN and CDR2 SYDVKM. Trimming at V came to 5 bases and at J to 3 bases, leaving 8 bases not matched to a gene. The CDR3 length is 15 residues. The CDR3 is CASSPRTGSHYGYTF. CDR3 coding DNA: TGTGCCAGCAGTCCGCGGACAGGGTCCCACTATGGCTACACCTTC.

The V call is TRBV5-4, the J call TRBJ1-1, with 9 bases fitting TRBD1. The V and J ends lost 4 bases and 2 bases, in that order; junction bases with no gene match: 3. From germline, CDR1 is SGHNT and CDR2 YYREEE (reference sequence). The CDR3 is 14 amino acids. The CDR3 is CASSLTGGNTEAFF. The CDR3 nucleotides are TGTGCCAGCAGCCTAACAGGGGGCAACACTGAAGCTTTCTTT. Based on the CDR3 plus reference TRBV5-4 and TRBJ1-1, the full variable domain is ETGVTQSPTHLIKTRGQQVTLRCSSQSGHNTVSWYQQALGQGPQFIFQYYREEENGRGNFPPRFSGLQFPNYSSELNVNALELDDSALYLCASSLTGGNTEAFFGQGTRLTVV.

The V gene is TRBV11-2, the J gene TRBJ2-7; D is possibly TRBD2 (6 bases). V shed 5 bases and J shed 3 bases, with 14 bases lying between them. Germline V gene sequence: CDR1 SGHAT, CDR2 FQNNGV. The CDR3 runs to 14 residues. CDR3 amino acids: CASSQGTPLYEQYF. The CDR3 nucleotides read TGTGCCAGCAGCCAAGGGACTCCTCTCTACGAGCAGTACTTC.

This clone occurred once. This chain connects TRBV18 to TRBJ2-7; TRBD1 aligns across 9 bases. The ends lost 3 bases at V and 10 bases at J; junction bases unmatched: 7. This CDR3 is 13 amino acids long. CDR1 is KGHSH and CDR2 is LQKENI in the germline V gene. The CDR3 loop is CASSPAGDRVQYF. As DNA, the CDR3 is TGTGCCAGCTCACCGGCTGGGGACAGGGTACAGTACTTC.

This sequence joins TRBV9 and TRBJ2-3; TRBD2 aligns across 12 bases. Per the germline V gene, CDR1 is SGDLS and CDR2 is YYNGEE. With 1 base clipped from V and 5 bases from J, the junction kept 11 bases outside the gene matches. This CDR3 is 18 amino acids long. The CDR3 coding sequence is TGTGCCAGCAGCGTATTGGACCTAGCGGGGGGGCCTAGAGATACGCAGTATTTT. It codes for CASSVLDLAGGPRDTQYF.

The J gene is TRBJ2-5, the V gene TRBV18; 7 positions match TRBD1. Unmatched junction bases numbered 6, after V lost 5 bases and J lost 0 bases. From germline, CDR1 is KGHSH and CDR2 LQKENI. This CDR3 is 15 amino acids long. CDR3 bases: TGTGCCAGCTCATCAAGACAGGGTTACCAAGAGACCCAGTACTTC. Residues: CASSSRQGYQETQYF.

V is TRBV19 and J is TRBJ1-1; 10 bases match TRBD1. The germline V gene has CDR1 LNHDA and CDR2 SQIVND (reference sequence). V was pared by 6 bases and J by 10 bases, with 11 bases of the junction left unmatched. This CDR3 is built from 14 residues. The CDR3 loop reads CASRDARDRGSAFF. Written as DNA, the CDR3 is TGTGCCAGTAGGGATGCCCGGGACAGGGGATCAGCTTTCTTT. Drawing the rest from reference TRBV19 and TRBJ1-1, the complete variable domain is DGGITQSPKYLFRKEGQNVTLSCEQNLNHDAMYWYRQDPGQGLRLIYYSQIVNDFQKGDIAEGYSVSREKKESFPLTVTSAQKNPTAFYLCASRDARDRGSAFFGQGTRLTVV.

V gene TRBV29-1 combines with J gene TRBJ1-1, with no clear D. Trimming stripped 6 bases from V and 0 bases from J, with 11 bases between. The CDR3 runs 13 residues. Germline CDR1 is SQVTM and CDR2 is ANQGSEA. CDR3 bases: TGCAGCGTGAGGGTAGGGATGAACACTGAAGCTTTCTTT. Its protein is CSVRVGMNTEAFF.

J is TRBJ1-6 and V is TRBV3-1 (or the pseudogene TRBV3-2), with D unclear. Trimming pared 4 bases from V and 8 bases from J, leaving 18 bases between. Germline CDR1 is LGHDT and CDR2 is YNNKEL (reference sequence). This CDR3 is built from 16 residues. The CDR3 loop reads CASSRRLQQEDSPLHF. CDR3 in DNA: TGTGCCAGCAGCCGTCGATTACAGCAAGAAGATTCACCCCTCCACTTT.

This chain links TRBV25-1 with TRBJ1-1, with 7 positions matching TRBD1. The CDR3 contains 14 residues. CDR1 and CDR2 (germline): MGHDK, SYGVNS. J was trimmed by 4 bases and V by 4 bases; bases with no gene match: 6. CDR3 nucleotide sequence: TGTGCCAGCAGTGCACAGGGGCTCGGCACTGAAGCTTTCTTT. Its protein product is CASSAQGLGTEAFF.

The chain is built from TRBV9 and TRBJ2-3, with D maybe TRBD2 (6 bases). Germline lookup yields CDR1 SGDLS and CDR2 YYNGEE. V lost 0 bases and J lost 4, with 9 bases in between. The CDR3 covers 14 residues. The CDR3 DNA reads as TGTGCCAGCAGCGTAGTGACTAGGGCAGATACGCAGTATTTT. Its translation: CASSVVTRADTQYF. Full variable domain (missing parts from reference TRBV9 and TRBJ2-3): DSGVTQTPKHLITATGQRVTLRCSPRSGDLSVYWYQQSLDQGLQFLIQYYNGEERAKGNILERFSAQQFPDLHSELNLSSLELGDSALYFCASSVVTRADTQYFGPGTRLTVL.

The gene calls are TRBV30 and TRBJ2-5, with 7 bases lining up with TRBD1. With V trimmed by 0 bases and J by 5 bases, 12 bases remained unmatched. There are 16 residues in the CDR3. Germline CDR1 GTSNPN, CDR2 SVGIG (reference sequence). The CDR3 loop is CAWSVLVTGNGETQYF. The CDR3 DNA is TGTGCCTGGAGTGTACTTGTGACAGGGAATGGGGAGACCCAGTACTTC.

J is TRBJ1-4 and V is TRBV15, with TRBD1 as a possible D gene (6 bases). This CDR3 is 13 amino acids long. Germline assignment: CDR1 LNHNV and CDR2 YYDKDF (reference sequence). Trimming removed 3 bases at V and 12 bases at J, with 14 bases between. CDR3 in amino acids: CATSRIQGTELFF. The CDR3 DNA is TGTGCCACCAGCAGGATACAGGGTACAGAACTGTTTTTT.

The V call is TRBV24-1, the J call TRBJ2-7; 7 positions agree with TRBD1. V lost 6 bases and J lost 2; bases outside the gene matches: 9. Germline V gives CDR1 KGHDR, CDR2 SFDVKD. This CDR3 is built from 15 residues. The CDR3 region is CATSFPGQETYEQYF. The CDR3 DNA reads TGTGCCACCAGTTTTCCTGGACAGGAGACCTACGAGCAGTACTTC.

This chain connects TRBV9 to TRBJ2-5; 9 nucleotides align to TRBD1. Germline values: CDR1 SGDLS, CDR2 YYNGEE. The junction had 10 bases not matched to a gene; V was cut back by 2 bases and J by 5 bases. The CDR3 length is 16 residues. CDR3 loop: CASSVGTGTPLETQYF. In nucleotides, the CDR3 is TGTGCCAGCAGCGTTGGGACAGGGACCCCTCTGGAGACCCAGTACTTC.

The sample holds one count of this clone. For the CDR3, the DNA is TGTGCCAGCAGCCTTTCGGGACTAGCGGGCGAGACCCAGTACTTC. Translating it yields CASSLSGLAGETQYF. This chain links TRBV7-3 with TRBJ2-5; 12 bases map to TRBD2. CDR3 length equals 15 residues. V was pared by 5 bases and J by 5 bases, with 6 bases of the junction left unmatched. Germline V lookup: CDR1 SGHTA, CDR2 FQGTGA. The variable domain in full, completed from reference TRBV7-3 and TRBJ2-5, reads GAGVSQTPSNKVTEKGKYVELRCDPISGHTALYWYRQSLGQGPEFLIYFQGTGAADDSGLPNDRFFAVRPEGSVSTLKIQRTERGDSAVYLCASSLSGLAGETQYFGPGTRLLVL.

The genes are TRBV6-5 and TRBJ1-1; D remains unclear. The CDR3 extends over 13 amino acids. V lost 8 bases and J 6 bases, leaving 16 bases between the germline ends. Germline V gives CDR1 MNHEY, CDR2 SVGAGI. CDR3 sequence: CASSLPPRAEAFF. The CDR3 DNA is TGTGCCAGCTCTTTGCCCCCTCGGGCTGAAGCTTTCTTT.

The CDR3 DNA reads as TGTGCCAGCAGTTATGGGACAGGGCATGGCTACACCTTC. Protein: CASSYGTGHGYTF. The rearrangement links TRBV6-6 to TRBJ1-2, with 9 nucleotides matching TRBD1. The CDR3 totals 13 residues. Germline V CDR1 and CDR2: MNHNY, SVGAGI (reference sequence). The V gene end was trimmed by 3 bases and the J gene end by 6 bases; junction bases not matched to a gene: 2.